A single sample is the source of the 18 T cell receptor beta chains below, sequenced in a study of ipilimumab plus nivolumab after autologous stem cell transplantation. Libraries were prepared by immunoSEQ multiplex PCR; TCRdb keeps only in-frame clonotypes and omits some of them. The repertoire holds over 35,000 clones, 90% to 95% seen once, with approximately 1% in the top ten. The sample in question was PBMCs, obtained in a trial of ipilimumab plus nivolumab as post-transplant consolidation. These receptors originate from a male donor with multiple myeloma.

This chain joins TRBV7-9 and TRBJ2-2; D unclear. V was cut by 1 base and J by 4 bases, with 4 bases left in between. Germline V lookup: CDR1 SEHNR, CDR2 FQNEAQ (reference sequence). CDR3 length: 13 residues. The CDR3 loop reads CASSLVATGELFF. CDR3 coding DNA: TGTGCCAGCAGCTTAGTGGCCACCGGGGAGCTGTTTTTT.

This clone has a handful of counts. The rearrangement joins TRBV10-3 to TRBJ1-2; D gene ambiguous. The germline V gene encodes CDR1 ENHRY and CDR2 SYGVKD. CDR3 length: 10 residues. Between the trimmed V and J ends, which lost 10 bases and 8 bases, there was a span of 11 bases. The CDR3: CATGRSGYTF. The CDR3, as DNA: TGTGCCACCGGAAGGTCCGGCTACACCTTC.

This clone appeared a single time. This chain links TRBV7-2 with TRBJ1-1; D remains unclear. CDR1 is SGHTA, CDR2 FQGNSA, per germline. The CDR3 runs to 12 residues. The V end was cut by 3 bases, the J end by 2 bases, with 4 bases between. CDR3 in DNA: TGTGCCAGCAGCTTCAGAAACACTGAAGCTTTCTTT. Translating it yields CASSFRNTEAFF. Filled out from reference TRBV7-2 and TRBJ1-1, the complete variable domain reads GAGVSQSPSNKVTEKGKDVELRCDPISGHTALYWYRQSLGQGLEFLIYFQGNSAPDKSGLPSDRFSAERTGGSVSTLTIQRTQQEDSAVYLCASSFRNTEAFFGQGTRLTVV.

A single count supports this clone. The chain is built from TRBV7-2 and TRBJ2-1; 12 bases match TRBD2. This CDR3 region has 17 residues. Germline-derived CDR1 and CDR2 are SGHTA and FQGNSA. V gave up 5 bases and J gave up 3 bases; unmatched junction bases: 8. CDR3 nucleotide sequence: TGTGCCAGCAGCCATACTAGCGGGAGGCCCATCTACAATGAGCAGTTCTTC. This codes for CASSHTSGRPIYNEQFF.

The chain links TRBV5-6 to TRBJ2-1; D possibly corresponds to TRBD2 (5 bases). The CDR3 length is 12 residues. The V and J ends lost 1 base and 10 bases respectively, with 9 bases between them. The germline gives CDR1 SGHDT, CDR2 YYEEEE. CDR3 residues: CASSLYGIEQFF. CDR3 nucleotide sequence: TGTGCCAGCAGCTTGTACGGGATAGAGCAGTTCTTC.

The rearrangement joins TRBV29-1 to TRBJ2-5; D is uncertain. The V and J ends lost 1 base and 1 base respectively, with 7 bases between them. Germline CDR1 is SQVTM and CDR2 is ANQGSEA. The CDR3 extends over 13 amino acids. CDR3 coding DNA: TGCAGCGTTGAAGCGGAGTTCCAAGAGACCCAGTACTTC. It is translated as CSVEAEFQETQYF.

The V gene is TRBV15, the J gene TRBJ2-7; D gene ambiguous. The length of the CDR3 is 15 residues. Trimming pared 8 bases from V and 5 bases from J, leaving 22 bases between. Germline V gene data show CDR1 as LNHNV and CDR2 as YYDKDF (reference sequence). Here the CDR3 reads CATSSPGRWVDEQYF. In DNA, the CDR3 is TGTGCCACCTCGTCCCCCGGACGGTGGGTGGACGAGCAGTACTTC.

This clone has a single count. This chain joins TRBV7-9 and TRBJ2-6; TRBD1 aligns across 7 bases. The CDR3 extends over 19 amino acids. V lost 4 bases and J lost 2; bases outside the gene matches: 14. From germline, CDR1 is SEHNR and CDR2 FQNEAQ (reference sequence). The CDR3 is CASSSIPPRTGAGANVLTF. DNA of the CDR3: TGTGCCAGCAGCTCTATACCCCCTAGAACAGGGGCTGGGGCCAACGTCCTGACTTTC.

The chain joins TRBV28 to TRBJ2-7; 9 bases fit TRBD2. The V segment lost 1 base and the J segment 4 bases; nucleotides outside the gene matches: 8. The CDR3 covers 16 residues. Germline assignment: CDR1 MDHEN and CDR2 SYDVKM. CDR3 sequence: CASSLYRGGARYEQYF. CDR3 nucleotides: TGTGCCAGCAGTTTATATCGCGGGGGGGCAAGATACGAGCAGTACTTC.

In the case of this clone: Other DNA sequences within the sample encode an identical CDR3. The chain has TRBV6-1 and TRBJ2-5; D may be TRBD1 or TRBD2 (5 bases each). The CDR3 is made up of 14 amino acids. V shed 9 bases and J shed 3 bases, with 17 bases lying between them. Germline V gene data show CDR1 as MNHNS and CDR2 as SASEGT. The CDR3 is CASSFTGAKETQYF. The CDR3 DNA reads TGTGCCAGTAGTTTTACCGGGGCCAAAGAGACCCAGTACTTC.

The CDR3 is CASSQQGTYGYTF. DNA for the CDR3: TGCGCCAGCAGCCAGCAGGGGACTTATGGCTACACCTTC. This rearrangement joins TRBV4-1 to TRBJ1-2, with a weak D call TRBD1 (6 bases). In germline, CDR1 is MGHRA, CDR2 YSYEKL. The CDR3 runs 13 residues. V dropped 3 bases and J dropped 5 bases, with 10 bases sitting between them.

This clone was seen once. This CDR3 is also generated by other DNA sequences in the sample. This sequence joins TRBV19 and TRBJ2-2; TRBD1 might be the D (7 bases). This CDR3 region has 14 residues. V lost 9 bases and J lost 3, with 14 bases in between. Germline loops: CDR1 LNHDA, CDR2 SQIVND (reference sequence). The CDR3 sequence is CASGRRGDTGELFF. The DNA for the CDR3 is TGTGCCAGCGGGCGCAGGGGGGACACCGGGGAGCTGTTTTTT.

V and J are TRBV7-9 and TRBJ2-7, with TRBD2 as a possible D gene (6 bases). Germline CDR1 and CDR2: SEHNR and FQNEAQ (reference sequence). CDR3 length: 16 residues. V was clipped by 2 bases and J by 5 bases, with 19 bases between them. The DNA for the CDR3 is TGTGCCAGCAGCTTACTCCGCGGGGCTATTCGCGACGAGCAGTACTTC. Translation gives CASSLLRGAIRDEQYF.

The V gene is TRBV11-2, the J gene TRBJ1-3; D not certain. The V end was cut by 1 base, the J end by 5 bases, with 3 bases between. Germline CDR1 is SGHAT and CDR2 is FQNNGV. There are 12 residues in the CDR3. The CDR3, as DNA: TGTGCCAGCAGCTTAGTCAGAAACACCATATATTTT. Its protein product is CASSLVRNTIYF.

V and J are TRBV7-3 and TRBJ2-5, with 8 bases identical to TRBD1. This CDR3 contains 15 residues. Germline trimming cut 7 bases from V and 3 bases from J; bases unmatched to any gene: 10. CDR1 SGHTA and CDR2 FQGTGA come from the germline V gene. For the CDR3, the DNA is TGTGCCAGCAAATTAGGGGGACAGGCGGAAGAGACCCAGTACTTC. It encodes CASKLGGQAEETQYF.

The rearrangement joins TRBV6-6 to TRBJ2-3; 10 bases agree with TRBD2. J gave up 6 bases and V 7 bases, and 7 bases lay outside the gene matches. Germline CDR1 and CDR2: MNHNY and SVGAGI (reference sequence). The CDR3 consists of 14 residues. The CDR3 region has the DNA TGTGCCAGCATATCTAGCGGGGGATCCGATACGCAGTATTTT. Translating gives CASISSGGSDTQYF.

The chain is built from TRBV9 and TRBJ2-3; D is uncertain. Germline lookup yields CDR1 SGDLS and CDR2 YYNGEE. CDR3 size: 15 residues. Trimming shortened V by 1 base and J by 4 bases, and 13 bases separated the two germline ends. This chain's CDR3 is CASSVSPTVADTQYF. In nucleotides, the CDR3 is TGTGCCAGCAGCGTAAGCCCTACTGTCGCAGATACGCAGTATTTT.

The CDR3 nucleotides read TGTGCCAGCAGTGGGGGGTTCACAGGCCCTGGAAACACCATATATTTT. Translation gives CASSGGFTGPGNTIYF. The genes are TRBV6-1 and TRBJ1-3; tentatively, D is TRBD1 (5 bases). This CDR3 region has 16 residues. Germline lookup yields CDR1 MNHNS and CDR2 SASEGT. V dropped 4 bases and J dropped 2 bases, with 15 bases sitting between them.